The rows below give T cell receptor beta chains drawn from one sample of a study of cytomegalovirus exposure and HLA in healthy donors. The protocol was immunoSEQ multiplex PCR, while the TCRdb copy is restricted to in-frame clones and leaves out a portion. The data contain some 140,000 clones, 73% of them seen just once; the ten biggest clones take up 1.3%. The sequencing sample was made of PBMCs. These receptors were collected from a woman in her thirties or forties in good health and CMV-seronegative. CDR3s include the opening cysteine and the closing phenylalanine or tryptophan. A D gene is named only where the DNA matches it firmly. Expanded clones are given a class, and other clones once, few, many or no size at all.

.	TRBD1	TRBJ1-2	TRBV12-5	CASGLGRTGGGGGGYTF	TGTGCTAGTGGTTTGGGACGGACAGGCGGAGGGGGTGGGGGCTACACCTTC
.	.	TRBJ2-2	TRBV7-9	CASSLALAGAGELFF	TGTGCCAGCAGCTTAGCTTTGGCGGGCGCCGGGGAGCTGTTTTTT
.	TRBD1	TRBJ2-2	TRBV5-1	CASSFGQDGELFF	TGCGCCAGCAGCTTCGGACAGGACGGGGAGCTGTTTTTT
.	TRBD2	TRBJ2-7	TRBV7-6	CASSNLGEGYEQYF	TGTGCCAGCAGCAATCTGGGGGAGGGCTACGAGCAGTACTTC
.	.	TRBJ1-1	TRBV5-1	CASRDQGKYWGKNTEAFF	TGCGCCAGCAGAGACCAGGGGAAATACTGGGGGAAAAACACTGAAGCTTTCTTT
once	TRBD1	TRBJ1-1	TRBV5-1	CASSSGQGAGGKTEAFF	TGCGCCAGCAGCTCAGGACAGGGGGCAGGAGGAAAAACTGAAGCTTTCTTT
.	TRBD2	TRBJ2-3	TRBV6-5	CASSYRTSGGTDTQYF	TGTGCCAGCAGTTACCGGACTAGCGGGGGCACAGATACGCAGTATTTT
.	.	TRBJ2-1	TRBV5-1	CASSLTGGLNEQFF	TGCGCCAGCAGCTTGACGGGGGGCCTCAATGAGCAGTTCTTC
.	.	TRBJ1-6	TRBV5-4	CASSLVGALSYNSPLHF	TGTGCCAGCAGCTTGGTAGGGGCCCTCTCCTATAATTCACCCCTCCACTTT
.	TRBD2	TRBJ2-1	TRBV27	CASSSSLAGGLYNEQFF	TGTGCCAGCAGTTCGTCTCTAGCGGGGGGGCTCTACAATGAGCAGTTCTTC
.	.	TRBJ1-1	TRBV5-6	CASSLEQVNTEAFF	TGTGCCAGCAGCTTGGAACAGGTGAACACTGAAGCTTTCTTT
.	.	TRBJ1-1	TRBV10-3	CAISESQGQAFF	TGTGCCATCAGTGAGTCGCAGGGGCAGGCTTTCTTT
once	TRBD1	TRBJ1-2	TRBV7-2	CASSLAQGAGYTF	TGTGCCAGCAGCTTAGCACAGGGGGCTGGCTACACCTTC
few	.	TRBJ2-5	TRBV28	CASTSQLFQETQYF	TGTGCCAGCACCTCACAGCTGTTCCAAGAGACCCAGTACTTC
.	TRBD1	TRBJ1-1	TRBV5-4	CASSFPGQANTEAFF	TGTGCCAGCAGCTTTCCGGGACAGGCTAACACTGAAGCTTTCTTT